This TCR beta chain was captured in a study of response to subunit inactivated influenza vaccine. CDR3 length equals 15 residues. Looked up from germline, CDR1 is SGHRS and CDR2 is YFSETQ. J lost 5 bases, V lost 4 bases, and 9 bases had no gene match. TCRdb called the RT-PCR reads again in MiXCR, with one record for every CDR3 protein. The table records about 570,000 distinct CDR3 sequences, about 10% of them present only once. The data were also submitted as part of a second study, on T cells expressing NK-cell markers. This second report adds: TCR beta libraries carry UMIs added by 5'RACE template switching. Most of the eight sequenced donors tested HCMV-seropositive; one tested seronegative. Only alpha-beta TCR T cells were sorted in several experiments, using an anti-gamma-delta TCR antibody.

The rearrangement uses TRBV5-1 and TRBJ1-1; 9 positions match TRBD1. The sequences come from PBMCs from blood, collected on the day of vaccination. This clonotype was obtained from a man in his fifties or sixties who received an inactivated influenza vaccine. CDR3 nucleotide sequence: TGCGCCAGCAGCAGCGGGACAGGGCTTCTGACTGAAGCTTTCTTT. Its translation is CASSSGTGLLTEAFF.